This T cell receptor (beta chain) was recovered during a study of response to subunit inactivated influenza vaccine. TCRdb fed the RT-PCR reads into MiXCR, producing one record per CDR3 protein. This table holds over 800,000 distinct CDR3 sequences, around 20% found once. Study observations and caveats: It was suggested by the authors that few new T cells are recruited by each seasonal influenza vaccination.

Remarks on this clonotype: Its antigen is still unknown.

This sequence originates from a man in his fifties or sixties who received an inactivated influenza vaccine. Material: PBMCs from blood, obtained roughly 5 days after vaccination.

For the CDR3, the DNA is TGTGCCAGCAGTACCAGGGGGGGTGTGGATGAGCAGTTCTTC. Translating gives CASSTRGGVDEQFF. The rearrangement links TRBV6-4 to TRBJ2-1; D might be TRBD1 or TRBD2, each matching 7 bases. Trimming took 5 bases from V and 8 from J, leaving 16 bases between them. The CDR3 loop spans 14 amino acids. Germline V gene sequence: CDR1 MRHNA, CDR2 SNTAGT.